This is a list of T cell receptor beta chains from one sample in a study of blood T cell repertoires in COVID-19. Repertoires were generated with immunoSEQ multiplex PCR, while TCRdb's copy carries only in-frame clones and drops some. This sample has roughly 160,000 clones, with 70% to 90% found just once. Sequencing was done on a sample of peripheral blood. These receptors came from a man aged 55 to 69 with COVID-19, enrolled during active disease. Both conserved end residues are part of each CDR3. A D gene is named only where the DNA matches it firmly. Clone size is not always given. Where it is, it says once, few, many or a class for expanded clones.

cdr3_aa | cdr3_nt | j_call | clone_size | d_call | v_call
CASSLVAGPDGYTF | TGTGCCAGCAGCTTAGTCGCGGGACCTGACGGCTACACCTTC | TRBJ1-2 | - | - | TRBV7-8
CASSSLDRGSNQPQHF | TGTGCCAGCAGTTCCTTGGACAGGGGAAGCAATCAGCCCCAGCATTTT | TRBJ1-5 | - | TRBD1 | TRBV27
CAISDVGLGTEAFF | TGTGCCATCAGTGATGTGGGGCTAGGCACTGAAGCTTTCTTT | TRBJ1-1 | - | - | TRBV10-3
CAHDSADRSYGYTF | TGTGCCCACGATTCGGCGGACAGAAGCTATGGCTACACCTTC | TRBJ1-2 | - | - | TRBV30
CASNPQGGNTEAFF | TGTGCCAGCAATCCACAGGGGGGGAACACTGAAGCTTTCTTT | TRBJ1-1 | - | TRBD1 | TRBV2
CASSLDSPELFF | TGTGCCAGTAGTCTAGACAGTCCAGAGCTGTTTTTT | TRBJ2-2 | - | - | TRBV19
CASSPGTGARQETQYF | TGTGCCAGCTCACCCGGGACAGGGGCTCGCCAAGAGACCCAGTACTTC | TRBJ2-5 | once | TRBD1 | TRBV18
CATSDLSGGNYNEQFF | TGTGCCACCAGTGATCTTAGCGGGGGGAACTACAATGAGCAGTTCTTC | TRBJ2-1 | once | TRBD2 | TRBV24-1
CASGYGTSGNNEQFF | TGTGCCAGCGGTTACGGGACTAGCGGGAACAATGAGCAGTTCTTC | TRBJ2-1 | - | TRBD2 | TRBV27
CASSLDPGLDTEAFF | TGCGCCAGCAGCTTGGATCCGGGATTGGACACTGAAGCTTTCTTT | TRBJ1-1 | - | - | TRBV5-1
CASSLTATGNTIYF | TGTGCCAGCAGCTTAACGGCAACTGGAAACACCATATATTTT | TRBJ1-3 | once | - | TRBV7-3
CASSLQGANTEAFF | TGTGCCAGCAGCTTACAGGGTGCGAACACTGAAGCTTTCTTT | TRBJ1-1 | - | - | TRBV7-9
CASSAAGLAGGPSGELFF | TGTGCCAGCAGCGCCGCAGGACTAGCGGGAGGGCCATCCGGGGAGCTGTTTTTT | TRBJ2-2 | - | TRBD2 | TRBV5-4
CASSQQQINEQFF | TGTGCCAGCAGCCAACAACAAATCAATGAGCAGTTCTTC | TRBJ2-1 | - | - | TRBV16
CASSLLGESGANVLTF | TGTGCCAGCAGTTTATTAGGGGAATCTGGGGCCAACGTCCTGACTTTC | TRBJ2-6 | - | - | TRBV28
CASSQQVLSLGTEAFF | TGTGCCAGCAGTCAACAGGTGTTGAGTTTAGGCACTGAAGCTTTCTTT | TRBJ1-1 | - | - | TRBV7-2
CASSLTGGNSPLHF | TGTGCCAGCAGCCTTACAGGGGGGAATTCACCCCTCCACTTT | TRBJ1-6 | - | TRBD1 | TRBV9
CASSQGLAGGPENIQYF | TGTGCCAGCAGCCAAGGACTAGCGGGGGGGCCGGAAAACATTCAGTACTTC | TRBJ2-4 | - | TRBD2 | TRBV3-1/TRBV3-2
CASSFGAGTGGDEQYF | TGTGCCAGCAGCTTTGGGGCCGGGACAGGGGGAGACGAGCAGTACTTC | TRBJ2-7 | few | TRBD1 | TRBV7-9
CASSYLAGDYNEQFF | TGTGCCAGCAGCTACCTAGCGGGAGACTACAATGAGCAGTTCTTC | TRBJ2-1 | - | TRBD2 | TRBV6-4
CASSTLSRLNWTQYF | TGTGCCAGTAGTACCCTAAGCCGACTGAATTGGACGCAGTATTTT | TRBJ2-3 | - | - | TRBV19
CASSPRRNSPLHF | TGTGCCAGCTCACCTAGGAGAAATTCACCCCTCCACTTT | TRBJ1-6 | few | - | TRBV18
CASSYSMGQGVNEQYF | TGTGCCAGCAGTTACTCGATGGGACAGGGGGTCAACGAGCAGTACTTC | TRBJ2-7 | - | TRBD1 | TRBV6-5
CASRGGQVNTEAFF | TGTGCCAGCAGAGGTGGACAGGTTAACACTGAAGCTTTCTTT | TRBJ1-1 | - | TRBD1 | TRBV6-5
CASSRRRDRNTEAFF | TGTGCCAGCAGCCGAAGACGGGACAGGAACACTGAAGCTTTCTTT | TRBJ1-1 | - | TRBD1 | TRBV11-1
CASSQDLLPISGNTIYF | TGTGCCAGCAGCCAAGATCTTCTACCCATCTCTGGAAACACCATATATTTT | TRBJ1-3 | - | - | TRBV3-1/TRBV3-2
CASSYPGQLYNEQFF | TGTGCCAGCAGCTATCCGGGACAGCTCTACAATGAGCAGTTCTTC | TRBJ2-1 | - | TRBD1 | TRBV7-2
CASSQTGLTYGYTF | TGTGCCAGCAGCCAGACAGGGCTTACGTATGGCTACACCTTC | TRBJ1-2 | - | TRBD1 | TRBV5-6
CASSLTSDRADTQYF | TGTGCCAGCAGCTTAACATCTGACAGGGCAGATACGCAGTATTTT | TRBJ2-3 | - | TRBD1 | TRBV7-3
CASSLGGGSLFF | TGTGCCAGCAGCTTGGGGGGAGGCAGTCTGTTTTTT | TRBJ1-4 | - | - | TRBV7-9
CASSLTSGAYNEQFF | TGTGCCAGCAGCTTAACCAGCGGGGCATACAATGAGCAGTTCTTC | TRBJ2-1 | - | TRBD2 | TRBV5-4
CASSPRARDRVLGGYTF | TGTGCCAGCTCACCAAGGGCCCGGGACAGGGTCTTGGGCGGCTACACCTTC | TRBJ1-2 | - | TRBD1 | TRBV18
CASSTGGNQPQHF | TGTGCCAGCAGCACAGGGGGCAATCAGCCCCAGCATTTT | TRBJ1-5 | - | TRBD1 | TRBV6-5
CASSFDRAEQFF | TGTGCCAGCAGTTTCGACAGGGCCGAGCAGTTCTTC | TRBJ2-1 | - | TRBD1 | TRBV12-3/TRBV12-4
CASSLDITDTQYF | TGTGCCAGCAGCTTAGATATAACAGATACGCAGTATTTT | TRBJ2-3 | - | - | TRBV11-2
CASSPGDSRNNSPLHF | TGTGCCAGCAGCCCAGGGGACAGCCGGAATAATTCACCCCTCCACTTT | TRBJ1-6 | - | TRBD1 | TRBV7-9
CAWSTGNYGYTF | TGTGCCTGGAGTACAGGGAACTATGGCTACACCTTC | TRBJ1-2 | - | - | TRBV30
CASSSGQNTEAFF | TGTGCTAGCAGCTCCGGACAAAACACTGAAGCTTTCTTT | TRBJ1-1 | few | - | TRBV7-7
CASGGAGYNEKLFF | TGTGCCAGTGGGGGGGCGGGTTATAATGAAAAACTGTTTTTT | TRBJ1-4 | - | - | TRBV3-1/TRBV3-2
CASRRDSSPVNTGELFF | TGTGCCAGCAGGAGGGACAGCTCCCCAGTCAACACCGGGGAGCTGTTTTTT | TRBJ2-2 | - | TRBD1 | TRBV27
CSAIVDYEQYF | TGCAGTGCCATAGTAGACTACGAGCAGTACTTC | TRBJ2-7 | - | - | TRBV20-1
CASSYSGLYEQYF | TGTGCCAGCAGTTACAGCGGTCTCTACGAGCAGTACTTC | TRBJ2-7 | once | - | TRBV6-2/TRBV6-3
CASNQGSVLEQYF | TGTGCCAGCAATCAGGGCTCGGTACTGGAGCAGTACTTC | TRBJ2-7 | - | - | TRBV12-3/TRBV12-4
CASSPGQGNEKLFF | TGTGCCAGCAGCCCCGGACAGGGGAACGAAAAACTGTTTTTT | TRBJ1-4 | - | TRBD1 | TRBV4-2
CASSSRDSFTDTQYF | TGTGCCAGCAGCTCCCGGGACTCTTTCACAGATACGCAGTATTTT | TRBJ2-3 | - | - | TRBV3-1/TRBV3-2